These T cell receptor beta chains were read from a single sample in a study of blood T cell repertoires in COVID-19. Generated by immunoSEQ multiplex PCR, the TCRdb table keeps only in-frame clones and is missing some. Seen here are roughly 140,000 clones, over 70% observed once, and the top ten hold 3.5% to 5%. The sample consisted of PBMCs or T cells enriched from blood (not recorded which). Receptors originate from a man aged 50-60 years in a cohort exposed to, infected with or recovered from COVID-19 (not recorded which). Both conserved end residues are part of each CDR3. Each record gives: V gene, J gene, clone size, D gene, CDR3 protein, CDR3 DNA. A D gene is named only where the DNA matches it firmly. Not all rows give a size; the values are once, few, many and, for expanded clones, a class.

TRBV28	TRBJ1-6	NA	TRBD1	CASLGQSSYNSPLHF	TGTGCCAGCCTGGGACAGAGCTCCTATAATTCACCCCTCCACTTT
TRBV12-3/TRBV12-4	TRBJ1-2	NA	NA	CASSSTETYGYTF	TGTGCCAGCAGTTCTACAGAAACCTATGGCTACACCTTC
TRBV30	TRBJ2-3	few	TRBD2	CAWTLAGGTDTQYF	TGTGCCTGGACACTAGCGGGGGGGACAGATACGCAGTATTTT
TRBV4-3	TRBJ1-4	once	NA	CASSQEGGVGEKLFF	TGCGCCAGCAGCCAAGAAGGGGGGGTCGGTGAAAAACTGTTTTTT
TRBV12-3/TRBV12-4	TRBJ1-5	NA	NA	CASSLGSSQHF	TGTGCCAGCAGTTTAGGAAGCTCCCAGCATTTT
TRBV5-1	TRBJ1-5	NA	NA	CASGDSESNQPQHF	TGCGCCAGCGGCGACTCTGAGAGCAATCAGCCCCAGCATTTT
TRBV29-1	TRBJ2-1	NA	TRBD2	CSVSGTSVYNEQFF	TGCAGCGTGTCCGGGACTAGCGTATACAATGAGCAGTTCTTC
TRBV23-1	TRBJ2-7	NA	NA	CASSQEVVTISYEQYF	TGCGCCAGCAGTCAAGAAGTGGTAACAATATCCTACGAGCAGTACTTC
TRBV27	TRBJ1-1	NA	TRBD1	CASSFIQGAYTEAFF	TGTGCCAGCAGTTTCATACAGGGGGCATACACTGAAGCTTTCTTT
TRBV19	TRBJ1-2	NA	TRBD1	CASSEGRQGMGYTF	TGTGCCAGTAGTGAAGGTCGACAGGGGATGGGCTACACCTTC
TRBV18	TRBJ1-3	NA	NA	CASSPPNRRGNTIYF	TGTGCCAGCTCACCACCGAATAGGCGGGGAAACACCATATATTTT
TRBV3-1/TRBV3-2	TRBJ1-6	NA	TRBD1	CASSQVQGAYPGSPLHF	TGTGCCAGCAGCCAAGTACAGGGGGCATACCCCGGTTCACCCCTCCACTTT
TRBV27	TRBJ1-5	NA	NA	CASSFGLNQPQHF	TGTGCCAGCAGTTTTGGGCTCAATCAGCCCCAGCATTTT
TRBV6-5	TRBJ1-2	few	NA	CASDRTPTNYGYTF	TGTGCCAGTGACAGGACCCCTACTAACTATGGCTACACCTTC
TRBV7-6	TRBJ2-5	NA	TRBD2	CASSLAISGGEYQETQYF	TGTGCCAGCAGCTTAGCGATTAGCGGGGGGGAGTACCAAGAGACCCAGTACTTC
TRBV18	TRBJ1-1	NA	NA	CASSPDGGHGTEAFF	TGTGCCAGCTCCCCAGATGGGGGACATGGCACTGAAGCTTTCTTT
TRBV30	TRBJ1-3	NA	NA	CAWNQGGNTIYF	TGTGCCTGGAACCAGGGGGGAAACACCATATATTTT
TRBV14	TRBJ2-1	NA	TRBD2	CASSQDIVSGSSYNEQFF	TGTGCCAGCAGCCAAGATATCGTGAGCGGGAGTAGTTACAATGAGCAGTTCTTC
TRBV2	TRBJ2-3	NA	NA	CASNPLDGSSTDTQYF	TGTGCCAGCAATCCTCTAGACGGGTCTAGCACAGATACGCAGTATTTT
TRBV5-1	TRBJ2-5	NA	NA	CASTPGDGRGAQYF	TGCGCCAGCACCCCCGGGGACGGGAGAGGGGCCCAGTACTTC
TRBV5-1	TRBJ1-2	NA	TRBD1	CASSFTGQGVDGYTF	TGCGCCAGCAGCTTTACGGGACAGGGAGTGGATGGCTACACCTTC